This record covers a single T cell receptor beta chain. This sample was included in a study of blood T cell repertoires in COVID-19. Study background: Sites in the United States, Italy and Spain provided acute and convalescent COVID-19 samples. The analysed material was cDNA or gDNA that came from T cells, B-cell-depleted T cells, or PBMCs.

Original handling: Nucleated cell number was recorded as an estimate derived from reference gene primer amplification. The data were produced by immunoSEQ multiplex PCR, yet TCRdb's version contains in-frame clones alone and is incomplete. That table furnishes V, J and clone size, whereas the DNA furnished D and trimming. The data hold some 46,000 clones, with approximately 87% observed a single time. The CDR3 is made up of 13 amino acids. This rearrangement joins TRBV21-1 to TRBJ1-1; the table's D call, TRBD1, was not checked against the DNA. TRBV21-1 is listed as a pseudogene. The receptor comes from a human donor in a cohort sampled during active COVID-19. Sequenced material: peripheral blood. CDR3 in DNA: TGTGCCAGCAGCAAAGGAAGCAGGGCAGAAGCTTTCTTT. Its protein product is CASSKGSRAEAFF.